Each of the 23 T cell receptor beta chains below was sequenced from the same sample in a study of T cell responses to AZD1222 COVID-19 vaccine. The protocol was immunoSEQ multiplex PCR, while the TCRdb copy is restricted to in-frame clones and leaves out a portion. Counted here are roughly 130,000 clones, about 91% occurring once; the ten biggest clones make up about 2.7%. The source was peripheral blood, collected on day 0 of AZD1222 vaccination. These receptor sequences come from an adult in good health.

The V gene is TRBV5-1, the J gene TRBJ2-7; TRBD1 matches 10 bases. This CDR3 comprises 16 residues. CDR1 SGHRS and CDR2 YFSETQ come from the germline V gene. Trimming at V came to 0 bases and at J to 7 bases, leaving 10 bases not matched to a gene. CDR3 coding DNA: TGCGCCAGCAGCTTGGGCCGCGGGACAGGGGTCGATGAGCAGTACTTC. Protein: CASSLGRGTGVDEQYF.

This clone was observed once. The V gene is TRBV7-9, the J gene TRBJ1-2; TRBD1 might be the D (5 bases). Germline CDR1 reads SEHNR; CDR2 reads FQNEAQ (reference sequence). The CDR3 is made up of 15 amino acids. V lost 5 bases, J lost 4 bases, and 17 bases lay in between. In DNA, the CDR3 is TGTGCCAGCAGCGCCTCGGGACTCGGAGGCTATGGCTACACCTTC. This encodes CASSASGLGGYGYTF.

The V gene is TRBV25-1, the J gene TRBJ2-2; 7 bases are shared with TRBD1. The CDR3 runs to 13 residues. In germline, CDR1 is MGHDK, CDR2 SYGVNS. Trimming cost V 5 bases and J 8 bases; bases outside gene matches: 5. CDR3 in amino acids: CASSPGTAGELFF. The CDR3 bases are TGTGCCAGCAGTCCCGGGACAGCTGGGGAGCTGTTTTTT.

The chain joins TRBV7-2 to TRBJ1-1, with unresolved D. The CDR3 sequence is 13 residues long. The ends were cut back, 3 bases at V and 1 base at J, with 6 bases in the middle. Germline CDR1 reads SGHTA; CDR2 reads FQGNSA. CDR3 region: CASSFSGNTEAFF. DNA of the CDR3: TGTGCCAGCAGCTTTTCAGGGAACACTGAAGCTTTCTTT.

This clone was recorded once. The rearrangement uses TRBV10-3 and TRBJ2-3, with D tentatively TRBD2 (5 bases). Germline V gene sequence: CDR1 ENHRY, CDR2 SYGVKD. The length of the CDR3 is 14 residues. V was clipped by 2 bases and J by 1 base, with 7 bases between them. The CDR3 loop reads CAISEGGRTDTQYF. The CDR3, as DNA: TGTGCCATCAGTGAGGGCGGGCGCACAGATACGCAGTATTTT.

The chain recombines TRBV7-6 with TRBJ2-1, with 8 bases identical to TRBD1. There are 16 residues in the CDR3. Germline CDR1 SGHVS, CDR2 FNYEAQ. The trim removed 3 bases at V and 0 bases at J, leaving 4 bases unmatched. The CDR3 DNA reads TGTGCCAGCAGCTTGGACAGGGTGAGCTCCTACAATGAGCAGTTCTTC. Translating it yields CASSLDRVSSYNEQFF.

This chain connects TRBV6-2 or TRBV6-3 to TRBJ1-1; TRBD1 agrees at 9 bases. With V trimmed by 5 bases and J by 6 bases, 4 bases remained unmatched. CDR3 length: 13 amino acids. Looked up from germline, CDR1 is MNHEY and CDR2 is SVGEGT. The DNA of the CDR3 is TGTGCCAGCAGTCGGGGACAGGGCTCTGAAGCTTTCTTT. It encodes CASSRGQGSEAFF.

This chain joins TRBV5-1 and TRBJ2-5, with TRBD1 identical over 11 bases. The ends lost 4 bases at V and 4 bases at J; junction bases unmatched: 6. The germline CDR1 and CDR2 sequences are SGHRS and YFSETQ. This CDR3 is 15 amino acids long. DNA of the CDR3: TGCGCCAGCAGCCCGGCGGGGACAGGGGGAGAGACCCAGTACTTC. Amino acids: CASSPAGTGGETQYF.

This chain joins TRBV6-6 and TRBJ2-7; weak D call: TRBD2 (6 bases). Germline-derived CDR1 and CDR2 are MNHNY and SVGAGI (reference sequence). The CDR3 consists of 15 residues. V was shortened by 8 bases and J by 6 bases, with 23 bases between the two germline ends. This CDR3 is CASHDGGYGYREQYF. The DNA of the CDR3 is TGTGCCAGCCATGATGGGGGGTATGGGTATCGCGAGCAGTACTTC.

The V gene is TRBV29-1, the J gene TRBJ2-7, with D maybe TRBD1 (5 bases). Trimming stripped 2 bases from V and 11 bases from J, with 16 bases between. Germline V CDR1 and CDR2: SQVTM, ANQGSEA. This CDR3 has 12 amino acids. Written as DNA, the CDR3 is TGCAGCGTTGAACACAGGTATTGGAAGAAGTACTTC. It encodes CSVEHRYWKKYF.

On this clone itself: In this CDR3 the conserved last residue, phenylalanine or tryptophan, is missing, so a read error is likely. Because the CDR3's place on the DNA is in doubt, the DNA is left out and the CDR3 is given as listed by TCRdb. The CDR3 protein is CASRTPGQGILAL. The chain carries TRBV6-6 and TRBJ1-2; the table's D call of TRBD1 was not tested on the DNA. 13 amino acids form the CDR3, both terminal residues included. Germline V CDR1 and CDR2: MNHNY, SVGAGI (reference sequence).

V usage is TRBV6-6 and J usage is TRBJ1-2; 7 nucleotides agree with TRBD1. V dropped 4 bases and J dropped 7; count of bases not matched to a gene: 12. The CDR3 sequence is 15 residues long. Germline lookup yields CDR1 MNHNY and CDR2 SVGAGI (reference sequence). The CDR3 spells CASSSDRAPVRGYTF. The CDR3 DNA is TGTGCCAGCAGTTCAGACAGGGCTCCGGTCCGTGGCTACACCTTC.

The V gene is TRBV19, the J gene TRBJ2-7, with a weak D call TRBD2 (6 bases). CDR1 is LNHDA and CDR2 is SQIVND in the germline V gene (reference sequence). Trimming removed 1 base from V and 0 bases from J, with 10 bases in between. The CDR3 totals 15 residues. As DNA, the CDR3 is TGTGCCAGTAGTATAGTTTACGGGAGCTCCTACGAGCAGTACTTC. Its protein product is CASSIVYGSSYEQYF.

This clone was seen only once. The rearrangement uses TRBV11-3 and TRBJ1-6; the D is unclear. V shed 2 bases and J shed 6 bases, with 8 bases lying between them. CDR3 size: 14 residues. The V gene's germline CDR1 is SGHNT and CDR2 YENEEA. CDR3 nucleotide sequence: TGTGCCAGCAGCTTATATCCAGCTAATTCACCCCTCCACTTT. Translation gives CASSLYPANSPLHF. The full variable domain, with the rest looked up from reference TRBV11-3 and TRBJ1-6, is EAGVVQSPRYKIIEKKQPVAFWCNPISGHNTLYWYLQNLGQGPELLIRYENEEAVDDSQLPKDRFSAERLKGVDSTLKIQPAELGDSAVYLCASSLYPANSPLHFGNGTRLTVT.

The chain combines TRBV6-5 with TRBJ1-1; TRBD1 aligns across 10 bases. The CDR3 loop spans 14 amino acids. Germline V gene sequence: CDR1 MNHEY, CDR2 SVGAGI. J lost 4 bases, V lost 4 bases, and 3 bases had no gene match. The CDR3 loop is CASSLDRGLTEAFF. The DNA of the CDR3 is TGTGCCAGCAGTTTAGACAGGGGGCTCACTGAAGCTTTCTTT.

The chain carries TRBV7-3 and TRBJ2-3; weak D call: TRBD2 (6 bases). V was cut by 5 bases and J by 11 bases, with 14 bases left in between. CDR1 and CDR2 (germline): SGHTA, FQGTGA. The CDR3 runs to 12 residues. In DNA form, the CDR3 reads TGTGCCAGCAGCGGGCTGGAGGGCGGGCAGTATTTT. Its protein product is CASSGLEGGQYF.

V is TRBV21-1 and J is TRBJ1-2. TRBV21-1 is labeled a pseudogene. The CDR3 consists of 18 residues. For the CDR3, the DNA is TGTGCCAGCAGTGCCCTGTTAATCACTCCCCGCCTTAACTATGGCTACACCTTC. Translated: CASSALLITPRLNYGYTF.

This clone appeared once. This chain joins TRBV7-9 and TRBJ2-7, with D unresolved. Germline V lookup: CDR1 SEHNR, CDR2 FQNEAQ (reference sequence). The CDR3 is 14 residues long. Deletions cut 5 bases from V and 0 bases from J, with 11 bases between. The CDR3 DNA is TGTGCCAGCAGCCGACTTGGTGACTCCTACGAGCAGTACTTC. Encoded protein: CASSRLGDSYEQYF.

The rearrangement uses TRBV7-2 and TRBJ1-2; maybe TRBD1 (5 bases). This CDR3 comprises 14 residues. Germline V gives CDR1 SGHTA, CDR2 FQGNSA. V lost 4 bases and J 8 bases, leaving 17 bases between the germline ends. CDR3 region: CASSSAGTGGGYTF. CDR3 sequence (DNA): TGTGCCAGCAGCTCAGCCGGGACCGGAGGCGGCTACACCTTC.

V and J are TRBV5-1 and TRBJ2-7, with unresolved D. This CDR3 has 13 amino acids. The germline V gene has CDR1 SGHRS and CDR2 YFSETQ. Trimming took off 4 bases at V and 4 bases at J, with 12 bases between the two ends. The CDR3 sequence is CASSLLMGYEQYF. For the CDR3, the DNA is TGCGCCAGCAGCCTCCTGATGGGTTACGAGCAGTACTTC.

This sequence joins TRBV18 and TRBJ1-4, with 7 bases identical to TRBD1. This CDR3 contains 14 residues. Trimming cost V 2 bases and J 5 bases; bases outside gene matches: 2. The germline V gene has CDR1 KGHSH and CDR2 LQKENI. CDR3 in amino acids: CASSPGTENEKLFF. CDR3 DNA: TGTGCCAGCTCACCAGGGACAGAGAATGAAAAACTGTTTTTT.

The CDR3, as DNA: TGTGCCAGCAGTCCATCCCCGGGACAGGGGCTCTATGGCTACACCTTC. Translation: CASSPSPGQGLYGYTF. The gene calls are TRBV27 and TRBJ1-2; 10 nucleotides agree with TRBD1. Per germline, CDR1 MNHEY and CDR2 SMNVEV (reference sequence). V lost 5 bases and J lost 4; bases outside the gene matches: 10. The CDR3 consists of 16 residues.

V and J are TRBV5-1 and TRBJ2-6; D possibly uses TRBD1 or TRBD2 (5 bases each). The CDR3 sequence is 15 residues long. Trimming removed 6 bases from V and 1 base from J, with 11 bases in between. Germline V gene sequence: CDR1 SGHRS, CDR2 YFSETQ. The DNA of the CDR3 is TGCGCCAGCACCTATGGGGGTTCTGGGGCCAACGTCCTGACTTTC. Amino acids: CASTYGGSGANVLTF.